This T cell receptor (beta chain) derives from a study of T cell responses to AZD1222 COVID-19 vaccine. Study-wide findings and caveats: Just a handful of people given AZD1222 tested seropositive at baseline. No repertoire was sampled before or during the peak T cell response, only after it.

Profiling relied on immunoSEQ multiplex PCR, and the TCRdb table lists in-frame clones only, not all of them. Of under 150,000 clones in the sample, about 89% were seen once. With respect to this clone: Its antigen is currently unknown.

Specimen: peripheral blood, collected on day 0 of AZD1222 vaccination. The origin of this receptor is an adult in good health.

In DNA form, the CDR3 reads TGTGCCAGTGGGGGGATCACTGAAGCTTTCTTT. Its translation is CASGGITEAFF. The V call is TRBV19, the J call TRBJ1-1, with D tentatively TRBD1 (5 bases). The CDR3 totals 11 residues. CDR1 is LNHDA and CDR2 is SQIVND in the germline V gene (reference sequence). V was shortened by 8 bases and J by 4 bases, with 8 bases between the two germline ends.